The 29 T cell receptor beta chains presented below share a single source sample, sequenced in a study of long-term antiretroviral therapy in people with HIV. Run at survey level, the immunoSEQ assay was version v3.0. Profiling relied on immunoSEQ multiplex PCR, and the TCRdb table lists in-frame clones only, not all of them. This sample has 44,000 or so clones, with nearly 95% found just once. This specimen was unsorted PBMCs, taken 3.7 years after starting antiretroviral therapy. These receptors came from a woman aged 45 to 65 with HIV.

The V call is TRBV30, the J call TRBJ2-1, with a weak D call TRBD1 (6 bases). Germline CDR1 GTSNPN, CDR2 SVGIG (reference sequence). CDR3 length: 13 residues. V gave up 3 bases and J gave up 9 bases, with 15 bases separating them. The CDR3 loop reads CAWSQSGDPEQFF. The CDR3 DNA follows: TGTGCCTGGAGCCAATCAGGGGATCCTGAGCAGTTCTTC. Drawing the rest from reference TRBV30 and TRBJ2-1, the complete variable domain is SQTIHQWPATLVQPVGSPLSLECTVEGTSNPNLYWYRQAAGRGLQLLFYSVGIGQISSEVPQNLSASRPQDRQFILSSKKLLLSDSGFYLCAWSQSGDPEQFFGPGTRLTVL.

The V call is TRBV5-1, the J call TRBJ2-7; TRBD2 agrees at 10 bases. V shed 2 bases, J shed 5 bases, and the junction held 10 bases outside the gene matches. The germline CDR1 and CDR2 sequences are SGHRS and YFSETQ. The CDR3 length is 16 residues. The CDR3 reads CASSFGSSGGNDEQYF. The CDR3 bases are TGCGCCAGCAGCTTCGGTTCTAGCGGGGGTAACGACGAGCAGTACTTC. Supplemented by reference TRBV5-1 and TRBJ2-7, the full variable domain reads KAGVTQTPRYLIKTRGQQVTLSCSPISGHRSVSWYQQTPGQGLQFLFEYFSETQRNKGNFPGRFSGRQFSNSRSEMNVSTLELGDSALYLCASSFGSSGGNDEQYFGPGTRLTVT.

This chain's CDR3 is CASSQDDPGGGALYQETQYF. As DNA, the CDR3 is TGCGCCAGCAGCCAAGATGACCCTGGCGGGGGGGCCTTGTACCAAGAGACCCAGTACTTC. The chain uses TRBV4-1 and TRBJ2-5; TRBD2 matches at 9 bases. The CDR3 totals 20 residues. Trimming cost V 0 bases and J 0 bases; bases outside gene matches: 14. CDR1 is MGHRA and CDR2 is YSYEKL in the germline V gene.

This rearrangement joins TRBV29-1 to TRBJ1-6, with D possibly matching TRBD1 (6 bases). This CDR3 spans 15 amino acids. Trimming took 6 bases from V and 4 from J, leaving 16 bases between them. Germline CDR1 is SQVTM and CDR2 is ANQGSEA. DNA for the CDR3: TGCAGCGTGGGACACCTCGGGATATATAATTCACCCCTCCACTTT. Its translation: CSVGHLGIYNSPLHF.

The CDR3 nucleotides are TGTGCCAGCAGCACCCGAAGGGGGACTAATGAAAAACTGTTTTTT. Encoded protein: CASSTRRGTNEKLFF. The chain is built from TRBV11-2 and TRBJ1-4; the D gene is possibly TRBD1 (6 bases). The germline gives CDR1 SGHAT, CDR2 FQNNGV. V was shortened by 5 bases and J by 2 bases, with 12 bases between the two germline ends. The CDR3 totals 15 residues.

The chain is built from TRBV2 and TRBJ1-6; TRBD1 matches 9 bases. V was pared by 6 bases and J by 7 bases, with 4 bases of the junction left unmatched. The CDR3 has 14 amino acids. The germline CDR1 and CDR2 sequences are SNHLY and FYNNEI. The CDR3 protein is CASRGQGYNSPLHF. DNA for the CDR3: TGTGCCAGCAGGGGACAGGGCTACAATTCACCCCTCCACTTT.

This chain uses TRBV6-6 with TRBJ1-3; 8 bases line up with TRBD1. The CDR3 has 15 residues. Trimming cost V 4 bases and J 6 bases; bases outside gene matches: 8. Germline values: CDR1 MNHNY, CDR2 SVGAGI (reference sequence). The DNA of the CDR3 is TGTGCCAGCAGTTTCGGACAGGGACGAAAAAACACCATATATTTT. It encodes CASSFGQGRKNTIYF.

V gene TRBV5-4 combines with J gene TRBJ2-3, with D perhaps matching TRBD1 or TRBD2 (6 bases each). CDR1 and CDR2 from the germline V gene are SGHNT and YYREEE (reference sequence). There are 16 residues in the CDR3. V lost 4 bases and J 4 bases, leaving 19 bases between the germline ends. DNA for the CDR3: TGTGCCAGCAGCATCCCAACTGGGGGGCGCGCAGATACGCAGTATTTT. Translation: CASSIPTGGRADTQYF.

The CDR3 bases are TGTGCCAGTAGTGCCGGGACCCGGGGGGACCAGCCCCAGCATTTT. Protein sequence: CASSAGTRGDQPQHF. The chain links TRBV19 to TRBJ1-5, with D possibly TRBD1 on 5 matching bases. Trimming took off 5 bases at V and 7 bases at J, with 18 bases between the two ends. The CDR3 is 15 residues long. Per germline, CDR1 LNHDA and CDR2 SQIVND (reference sequence).

The chain has TRBV5-1 and TRBJ2-1; D gene ambiguous. The length of the CDR3 is 14 residues. The germline V gene encodes CDR1 SGHRS and CDR2 YFSETQ. Trimming stripped 4 bases from V and 0 bases from J, with 8 bases between. The CDR3 is CASSRADSYNEQFF. DNA of the CDR3: TGCGCCAGCAGCAGGGCTGACTCCTACAATGAGCAGTTCTTC.

This clone was seen only once. This sequence joins TRBV19 and TRBJ1-1, with a weak D call TRBD1 (5 bases). Germline V gene sequence: CDR1 LNHDA, CDR2 SQIVND (reference sequence). Trimming left V 0 bases short and J 4 bases short, with 15 bases between. This CDR3 region has 16 residues. CDR3 in DNA: TGTGCCAGTAGTATAGAGGCGCAGGGATCGGGCACTGAAGCTTTCTTT. This codes for CASSIEAQGSGTEAFF.

The chain carries TRBV5-6 and TRBJ2-5; 9 bases are a match to TRBD1. The CDR3 length is 16 residues. CDR1 and CDR2 (germline): SGHDT, YYEEEE. J lost 4 bases, V lost 5 bases, and 12 bases had no gene match. CDR3 DNA: TGTGCCAGCAGGTGGAGAACACAGGGGGCAAGAGAGACCCAGTACTTC. Protein sequence: CASRWRTQGARETQYF.

The chain links TRBV11-2 to TRBJ1-2; 9 bases match TRBD1. In germline, CDR1 is SGHAT, CDR2 FQNNGV. The V segment lost 5 bases and the J segment 6 bases; nucleotides outside the gene matches: 4. The CDR3 spans 13 residues. Here the CDR3 reads CASSEQGADGYTF. Written as DNA, the CDR3 is TGTGCCAGCAGCGAACAGGGGGCGGATGGCTACACCTTC.

The chain employs TRBV19 and TRBJ2-3; no firm D call. V was shortened by 0 bases and J by 4 bases, with 2 bases between the two germline ends. Germline CDR1 is LNHDA and CDR2 is SQIVND (reference sequence). CDR3 length equals 12 residues. CDR3 amino acids: CASSIDSDTQYF. The CDR3 nucleotides read TGTGCCAGTAGTATAGATTCAGATACGCAGTATTTT.

The J gene is TRBJ2-2, the V gene TRBV19; D might be TRBD2 (6 bases). V lost 8 bases, J lost 7 bases, and 23 bases lay in between. The germline V gene encodes CDR1 LNHDA and CDR2 SQIVND (reference sequence). The CDR3 runs 16 residues. The DNA for the CDR3 is TGTGCCAGTTCTGAAGCGGGCCCGAGGGTGGGCGGGGAGCTGTTTTTT. Its protein product is CASSEAGPRVGGELFF.

The chain employs TRBV19 and TRBJ1-6; D not resolved. The V end lost 7 bases, the J end lost 0 bases, and 13 bases lay between the germline ends. CDR3 size: 16 residues. The V gene's germline CDR1 is LNHDA and CDR2 SQIVND (reference sequence). Written as DNA, the CDR3 is TGTGCCAGTACCCCGGGCGGGAGCTCCTATAATTCACCCCTCCACTTT. This codes for CASTPGGSSYNSPLHF.

The chain has TRBV6-4 and TRBJ2-1; 7 nucleotides line up with TRBD2. Germline CDR1 MRHNA, CDR2 SNTAGT. After removal of 8 bases from V and 3 bases from J, the junction contained 10 bases not matched to a gene. The CDR3 is made up of 15 amino acids. The CDR3 nucleotides are TGTGCCAGCCGACTAGTCAGCGGGGACTACAATGAGCAGTTCTTC. Amino acids: CASRLVSGDYNEQFF.

The J gene is TRBJ2-7, the V gene TRBV9, with TRBD1 matching over 11 bases. The V gene's germline CDR1 is SGDLS and CDR2 YYNGEE. This CDR3 comprises 16 residues. The V gene end was trimmed by 0 bases and the J gene end by 2 bases; junction bases not matched to a gene: 4. This chain's CDR3 is CASSVGLGQGAYEQYF. The CDR3 nucleotides are TGTGCCAGCAGCGTAGGGTTGGGACAGGGGGCCTACGAGCAGTACTTC.

The chain joins TRBV10-3 to TRBJ2-3; 7 positions agree with TRBD2. Germline CDR1 is ENHRY and CDR2 is SYGVKD. This CDR3 comprises 13 residues. Trimming at V came to 4 bases and at J to 5 bases, leaving 3 bases not matched to a gene. CDR3 amino acids: CAISAGRGDTQYF. DNA of the CDR3: TGTGCCATCAGTGCAGGGAGGGGAGATACGCAGTATTTT.

The genes are TRBV6-6 and TRBJ1-1; possible D gene TRBD1, 6 bases. Germline V gives CDR1 MNHNY, CDR2 SVGAGI (reference sequence). The CDR3 runs to 14 residues. Trimming removed 6 bases at V and 1 base at J, with 12 bases between. CDR3 coding DNA: TGTGCCAGCAGCCAGAGGGGGAAGAACACTGAAGCTTTCTTT. Translation: CASSQRGKNTEAFF.

The J gene is TRBJ2-3, the V gene TRBV7-2, with D perhaps TRBD2 (5 bases). The length of the CDR3 is 14 residues. CDR1 SGHTA and CDR2 FQGNSA come from the germline V gene. Between the trimmed V and J ends, which lost 4 bases and 1 base, there was a span of 9 bases. Here the CDR3 reads CASSSGLGTDTQYF. CDR3 bases: TGTGCCAGCAGCTCCGGACTCGGCACAGATACGCAGTATTTT. The full variable domain, rest sourced from reference TRBV7-2 and TRBJ2-3, is GAGVSQSPSNKVTEKGKDVELRCDPISGHTALYWYRQSLGQGLEFLIYFQGNSAPDKSGLPSDRFSAERTGGSVSTLTIQRTQQEDSAVYLCASSSGLGTDTQYFGPGTRLTVL.

The chain carries TRBV11-2 and TRBJ2-1; 14 bases fit TRBD2. The ends lost 6 bases at V and 7 bases at J; junction bases unmatched: 11. Per germline, CDR1 SGHAT and CDR2 FQNNGV. The CDR3 spans 17 residues. The CDR3 DNA is TGTGCCAGCAGTTTAACCGCCGGGACTAGCGGGGGAAATGAGCAGTTCTTC. Translation: CASSLTAGTSGGNEQFF.

This clone has more than one count but fewer than ten. For the CDR3, the DNA is TGTGCCAGCAGAAACCAGGGCTCTGGGGCCAACGTCCTGACTTTC. Residues: CASRNQGSGANVLTF. This chain joins TRBV6-5 and TRBJ2-6, with a weak D call TRBD1 (5 bases). CDR3 size: 15 residues. Germline V gene sequence: CDR1 MNHEY, CDR2 SVGAGI. V was cut by 6 bases and J by 0 bases, with 9 bases left in between.

This chain links TRBV6-6 with TRBJ1-1; D is uncertain. Germline V gene sequence: CDR1 MNHNY, CDR2 SVGAGI (reference sequence). CDR3 length equals 13 residues. V was shortened by 0 bases and J by 5 bases, with 7 bases between the two germline ends. The DNA for the CDR3 is TGTGCCAGCAGTTACTCGCAGAGGACTGAAGCTTTCTTT. Translation: CASSYSQRTEAFF.

The DNA of the CDR3 is TGTGCCTGGAGTGCCTCCGCGGGGGGATTCTCCTACGAGCAGTACTTC. Protein: CAWSASAGGFSYEQYF. The rearrangement links TRBV30 to TRBJ2-7; 8 positions match TRBD2. With 1 base clipped from V and 0 bases from J, the junction kept 8 bases outside the gene matches. This CDR3 contains 16 residues. CDR1 and CDR2 from the germline V gene are GTSNPN and SVGIG (reference sequence).

The chain uses TRBV7-9 and TRBJ2-7; D might be TRBD1 or TRBD2, each matching 5 bases. The germline CDR1 and CDR2 sequences are SEHNR and FQNEAQ (reference sequence). The CDR3 contains 15 residues. V lost 1 base and J 2 bases, leaving 12 bases between the germline ends. The CDR3 DNA reads TGTGCCAGCAGCTTAGTGTCAGGGACCGCCTACGAGCAGTACTTC. This codes for CASSLVSGTAYEQYF.

The V call is TRBV6-5, the J call TRBJ2-7, with TRBD1 as a possible D gene (6 bases). Trimming removed 0 bases from V and 2 bases from J, with 11 bases in between. The CDR3 totals 15 residues. Germline assignment: CDR1 MNHEY and CDR2 SVGAGI. As DNA, the CDR3 is TGTGCCAGCAGTTACTCGATGGACAGCCCCTACGAGCAGTACTTC. Translated: CASSYSMDSPYEQYF.

This sequence joins TRBV30 and TRBJ1-2; no firm D call. Looked up from germline, CDR1 is GTSNPN and CDR2 is SVGIG (reference sequence). Trimming took off 3 bases at V and 5 bases at J, with 13 bases between the two ends. This CDR3 is 13 amino acids long. CDR3 region: CAWSGAGLYGYTF. The CDR3 nucleotides are TGTGCCTGGAGCGGCGCCGGGCTGTATGGCTACACCTTC.

The chain employs TRBV5-1 and TRBJ2-5, with D possibly TRBD2 on 6 matching bases. Trimming removed 0 bases from V and 5 bases from J, with 11 bases in between. From germline, CDR1 is SGHRS and CDR2 YFSETQ. The CDR3 spans 14 residues. The CDR3 reads CASSLGRGFETQYF. The CDR3 nucleotides read TGCGCCAGCAGCTTGGGACGGGGGTTCGAGACCCAGTACTTC. The entire variable domain, with the rest obtained from reference TRBV5-1 and TRBJ2-5, is as follows: KAGVTQTPRYLIKTRGQQVTLSCSPISGHRSVSWYQQTPGQGLQFLFEYFSETQRNKGNFPGRFSGRQFSNSRSEMNVSTLELGDSALYLCASSLGRGFETQYFGPGTRLLVL.